The rows below give T cell receptor beta chains drawn from one sample of a study of response to subunit inactivated influenza vaccine. MiXCR was run by TCRdb on the RT-PCR reads, yielding one entry per CDR3 protein. This sample has approximately 500,000 distinct CDR3 sequences, with under 15% found just once. The sample consisted of PBMCs from blood, taken 45 days after vaccination. The receptors originated from a man aged 45-65 years who received an inactivated influenza vaccine. CDR3s include the opening cysteine and the closing phenylalanine or tryptophan. A D gene is named only where the DNA matches it firmly. Clone size is not always given. Where it is, it says once, few, many or a class for expanded clones.

TRBD2	TRBV6-1	few	19	TRBJ2-7	TGTGCCAGCAGTGAAAGGTCGGCGGGGGACGCAAGACCCCCCTACGAGCAGTACTTC	CASSERSAGDARPPYEQYF
TRBD1	TRBV7-9	-	15	TRBJ2-5	TGTGCCAGCAGTCCTAGGACAGGGTACCAAGAGACCCAGTACTTC	CASSPRTGYQETQYF
TRBD2	TRBV5-1	many	15	TRBJ2-7	TGTGCCAGCAGCTTAAGTAGCGGGCGCACCTACGAGCAGTACTTC	CASSLSSGRTYEQYF
-	TRBV2	-	13	TRBJ2-7	TGTGCCAGCAATGGGGCAGGTCCTAACGAGCAGTACTTC	CASNGAGPNEQYF
-	TRBV5-1	-	15	TRBJ2-5	TGCGCCAGCAGCTTCCGGGCTAGATATCAAGAGACCCAGTACTTC	CASSFRARYQETQYF
-	TRBV7-2	many	15	TRBJ2-1	TGTGCCAGCAGCTTAGCGGGGTTAACCTACAATGAGCAGTTCTTC	CASSLAGLTYNEQFF
-	TRBV6-2/TRBV6-3	-	16	TRBJ2-3	TGTGCCAGCAGTACGCGATCAGCGGTGAGCACAGATACGCAGTATTTT	CASSTRSAVSTDTQYF
-	TRBV15	few	11	TRBJ2-7	TGTGCCACCAGTCAGAGATACGAGCAGTACTTC	CATSQRYEQYF
TRBD1	TRBV6-5	-	16	TRBJ2-7	TGTGCCAGCAGTTACTCGCGGACAGGGATTACCTACGAGCAGTACTTC	CASSYSRTGITYEQYF
-	TRBV6-2/TRBV6-3	-	15	TRBJ1-5	TGTGCCAGCAGAACGGCGGGGCAGGGGAATCAGCCCCAGCATTTT	CASRTAGQGNQPQHF
-	TRBV12-3/TRBV12-4	few	14	TRBJ2-7	TGTGCCAGCAGTTTACACTCGAGCTCCTACGAGCAGTACTTC	CASSLHSSSYEQYF
TRBD1	TRBV7-9	-	15	TRBJ1-2	TGTGCCAGCAGCTCGCACAGGGGGCGCAATTATGGCTACACCTTC	CASSSHRGRNYGYTF